This T cell receptor beta chain emerged from a study of PD-L1 blockade in urothelial cancer. V lost 8 bases, J lost 7 bases, and 18 bases lay in between. The CDR3 consists of 13 residues. Germline lookup yields CDR1 SGHDT and CDR2 YYEEEE. Sequenced by immunoSEQ multiplex PCR; TCRdb stores in-frame clones only, minus some. This table holds roughly 74,000 clones, about 85% found once. Locally advanced or metastatic urothelial carcinoma affected all patients. Sequences were derived from PBMCs, sampled around atezolizumab (anti-PD-L1) treatment. This receptor was identified in a woman in her 70s with urothelial cancer. The chain has TRBV5-6 and TRBJ1-2; D not certain. The CDR3 loop reads CASTREGGRGYTF. CDR3 bases: TGTGCCAGTACCCGAGAGGGAGGCCGTGGCTACACCTTC.